This passage covers 20 T cell receptor beta chains from one sample sequenced in a study of blood T cell repertoires in COVID-19. Libraries were prepared by immunoSEQ multiplex PCR; TCRdb keeps only in-frame clonotypes and omits some of them. The sample includes 150,000 to 200,000 clones, about 90% of them seen just once. Sequencing input: peripheral blood. The receptors derive from a woman aged 70-85 years with acute or convalescent COVID-19.

This clone was seen only once. The chain couples TRBV5-4 to TRBJ2-1; a weak D match, TRBD2 (5 bases). The germline CDR1 and CDR2 sequences are SGHNT and YYREEE (reference sequence). CDR3 length: 17 amino acids. V was pared by 3 bases and J by 6 bases, with 22 bases between. The CDR3 sequence is CASSSLSLALGGNEQFF. In nucleotides, the CDR3 is TGTGCCAGCAGCTCACTATCATTAGCGTTGGGTGGCAATGAGCAGTTCTTC.

The chain has TRBV7-8 and TRBJ1-1; TRBD1 is a possible D gene (5 bases). The germline gives CDR1 SGHVS, CDR2 FQNEAQ. Trimming took off 5 bases at V and 1 base at J, with 8 bases between the two ends. The CDR3 is 13 amino acids. As DNA, the CDR3 is TGTGCCAGCAGCCGACAGAAGAACACTGAAGCTTTCTTT. Its translation: CASSRQKNTEAFF.

This rearrangement joins TRBV27 to TRBJ2-3; TRBD1 aligns across 8 bases. CDR1 is MNHEY and CDR2 is SMNVEV in the germline V gene (reference sequence). The trim removed 0 bases at V and 2 bases at J, leaving 7 bases unmatched. CDR3 size: 17 residues. The CDR3 is CASSLSWTGKVTDTQYF. The DNA for the CDR3 is TGTGCCAGCAGTTTATCCTGGACAGGGAAAGTCACAGATACGCAGTATTTT.

V and J are TRBV7-2 and TRBJ2-1; no firm D call. Trimming left V 1 base short and J 3 bases short, with 10 bases between. Germline loops: CDR1 SGHTA, CDR2 FQGNSA. The CDR3 is 15 amino acids. In nucleotides, the CDR3 is TGTGCCAGCAGCTTAGTTCTAGTCTACTACAATGAGCAGTTCTTC. It specifies CASSLVLVYYNEQFF. Combining the CDR3 with reference TRBV7-2 and TRBJ2-1 gives the whole variable domain GAGVSQSPSNKVTEKGKDVELRCDPISGHTALYWYRQSLGQGLEFLIYFQGNSAPDKSGLPSDRFSAERTGGSVSTLTIQRTQQEDSAVYLCASSLVLVYYNEQFFGPGTRLTVL.

This clone occurred once. The rearrangement uses TRBV4-1 and TRBJ1-2; a possible D gene is TRBD1 (6 bases). The V end was cut by 6 bases, the J end by 4 bases, with 12 bases between. Germline CDR1 reads MGHRA; CDR2 reads YSYEKL. The CDR3 has 13 amino acids. The DNA for the CDR3 is TGCGCCAGCAGACCACAGGGACCCTATGGCTACACCTTC. Translation gives CASRPQGPYGYTF.

The chain joins TRBV7-2 to TRBJ2-2; 7 bases align to TRBD2. CDR1 is SGHTA and CDR2 is FQGNSA in the germline V gene. The CDR3 has 19 amino acids. Trimming at V came to 1 base and at J to 1 base, leaving 12 bases not matched to a gene. CDR3 DNA: TGTGCCAGCAGCTTAGTGGGTGTGACGGCTAGCGGGAACACCGGGGAGCTGTTTTTT. This encodes CASSLVGVTASGNTGELFF.

The CDR3 spells CASSGGGPMETQYF. CDR3 nucleotide sequence: TGTGCCAGCAGCGGGGGGGGGCCGATGGAGACCCAGTACTTC. This chain uses TRBV9 with TRBJ2-5; a weak D match, TRBD2 (7 bases). This CDR3 spans 14 amino acids. The V gene lost 3 bases and the J gene lost 5 bases, with 14 bases spanning the gap. CDR1 and CDR2 (germline): SGDLS, YYNGEE.

This sequence joins TRBV2 and TRBJ2-5; the match to TRBD1 covers 7 bases. Per germline, CDR1 SNHLY and CDR2 FYNNEI. The CDR3 length is 14 residues. V gave up 6 bases and J gave up 0 bases; unmatched junction bases: 4. CDR3 coding DNA: TGTGCCAGCAGACCTGGGACAGACCAAGAGACCCAGTACTTC. This gives the protein CASRPGTDQETQYF.

DNA of the CDR3: TGTGCCTGGAACCGACGTGGCAGGGGTCTTTCACCCCTCCACTTT. It codes for CAWNRRGRGLSPLHF. V gene TRBV30 combines with J gene TRBJ1-6, with a weak D call TRBD1 (6 bases). The germline V gene has CDR1 GTSNPN and CDR2 SVGIG (reference sequence). Deletions cut 4 bases from V and 9 bases from J, with 19 bases between. The length of the CDR3 is 15 residues.

The rearrangement joins TRBV11-2 to TRBJ2-1, with D hard to call. The CDR3 is 15 amino acids. Trimming shortened V by 2 bases and J by 3 bases, and 11 bases separated the two germline ends. Germline V gene sequence: CDR1 SGHAT, CDR2 FQNNGV. CDR3 region: CASSLYIQSYNEQFF. CDR3 nucleotides: TGTGCCAGCAGCTTATATATACAGAGCTACAATGAGCAGTTCTTC.

There are a few counts of this clone. The chain joins TRBV6-2 or TRBV6-3 to TRBJ2-7; 8 positions agree with TRBD1. Per germline, CDR1 MNHEY and CDR2 SVGEGT. This CDR3 spans 16 amino acids. The ends lost 4 bases at V and 6 bases at J; junction bases unmatched: 14. The chain's CDR3 is CASSSPPWTGIFEQYF. The CDR3 DNA reads as TGTGCCAGCAGTTCCCCCCCCTGGACAGGGATCTTCGAGCAGTACTTC.

This clone occurred once. The chain has TRBV6-5 and TRBJ1-1, with a possible D match to TRBD1 (6 bases). This CDR3 comprises 13 residues. The germline V gene has CDR1 MNHEY and CDR2 SVGAGI. V was shortened by 8 bases and J by 1 base, with 11 bases between the two germline ends. The CDR3 is CASQGQANTEAFF. The CDR3 DNA is TGTGCCAGCCAGGGGCAGGCGAACACTGAAGCTTTCTTT.

The chain carries TRBV28 and TRBJ1-2, with D unclear. The germline gives CDR1 MDHEN, CDR2 SYDVKM. The germline V and J ends were trimmed by 2 bases and 8 bases, with 15 bases remaining between them. CDR3 size: 14 residues. CDR3 DNA sequence: TGTGCCAGCAGTTTAGCGTCCGCCTCTCGGGGCTACACCTTC. This encodes CASSLASASRGYTF.

The chain carries TRBV28 and TRBJ1-4, with a possible D match to TRBD1 (5 bases). The CDR3 is made up of 15 amino acids. The V and J ends lost 3 bases and 2 bases respectively, with 10 bases between them. Germline V gives CDR1 MDHEN, CDR2 SYDVKM. The DNA of the CDR3 is TGTGCCAGCAGTTTGGTGGGGCTCACTAATGAAAAACTGTTTTTT. Translating gives CASSLVGLTNEKLFF.

This sequence joins TRBV27 and TRBJ1-6; 7 bases match TRBD1. Germline V gene data show CDR1 as MNHEY and CDR2 as SMNVEV (reference sequence). CDR3 size: 15 residues. V shed 10 bases and J 7 bases; nucleotides not matched to a gene: 13. CDR3 nucleotides: TGTGCCACCTACCCGACAGGGCCGCGGAATTCACCCCTCCACTTT. It yields the protein CATYPTGPRNSPLHF.

This rearrangement joins TRBV6-5 to TRBJ1-2, with a weak D call TRBD1 (6 bases). The CDR3 has 13 residues. Germline CDR1 MNHEY, CDR2 SVGAGI. Between the trimmed V and J ends, which lost 6 bases and 8 bases, there was a span of 16 bases. The CDR3 DNA sequence: TGTGCCAGCAGAACCGGGACACCCTGGGGCTACACCTTC. It specifies CASRTGTPWGYTF.

In DNA form, the CDR3 reads TGTGCCAGCACCGAAGGGGTTAAGAACACTGAAGCTTTCTTT. Translating gives CASTEGVKNTEAFF. The V gene is TRBV5-4, the J gene TRBJ1-1; D is perhaps TRBD1 (5 bases). Germline V gene sequence: CDR1 SGHNT, CDR2 YYREEE (reference sequence). This CDR3 contains 14 residues. V lost 6 bases and J lost 1, with 13 bases in between.

The J gene is TRBJ1-3, the V gene TRBV3-1 (or the pseudogene TRBV3-2); a possible D gene is TRBD1 (6 bases). The germline V gene has CDR1 LGHDT and CDR2 YNNKEL (reference sequence). Trimming took off 4 bases at V and 4 bases at J, with 11 bases between the two ends. The CDR3 has 14 residues. This chain's CDR3 is CASSPGARGNTIYF. CDR3 sequence (DNA): TGTGCCAGCAGCCCAGGGGCTCGGGGAAACACCATATATTTT.

This clone was observed once. The CDR3 loop is CASSPDRPESSYNSPLHF. The CDR3 DNA reads as TGTGCCAGCTCACCAGACAGGCCCGAAAGCTCCTATAATTCACCCCTCCACTTT. The V and J genes are TRBV18 and TRBJ1-6; tentative D call: TRBD1 (6 bases). This CDR3 spans 18 amino acids. V lost 2 bases, J lost 0 bases, and 14 bases lay in between. Germline values: CDR1 KGHSH, CDR2 LQKENI.

CDR3 in amino acids: CASSFPREGGLEQYF. The CDR3 DNA reads as TGTGCCAGCAGCTTCCCGAGGGAGGGGGGGCTCGAGCAGTACTTC. The gene calls are TRBV7-2 and TRBJ2-7; weak D call: TRBD2 (7 bases). Deletions cut 3 bases from V and 6 bases from J, with 18 bases between. The germline V gene encodes CDR1 SGHTA and CDR2 FQGNSA. This CDR3 contains 15 residues.